This T cell receptor (beta chain) was documented in a study of cytomegalovirus exposure and HLA in healthy donors. This CDR3 has 17 amino acids. Trimming removed 1 base from V and 7 bases from J; junction bases left unmatched: 11. In germline, CDR1 is LGHNA, CDR2 YNFKEQ. In the PCR, 60 Vbeta and 13 Jbeta primers were used. The method was immunoSEQ multiplex PCR; TCRdb's version includes in-frame clones alone and lacks a portion of them. This table holds about 200,000 clones, 65% to 85% found once. The sequence was obtained from a man in his forties in good health and CMV-seropositive. Sequenced input: PBMCs. The chain uses TRBV4-2 and TRBJ2-1; 9 nucleotides match TRBD1. Here the CDR3 reads CASSQAQAGTGRNEQFF. The DNA of the CDR3 is TGTGCCAGCAGCCAAGCTCAGGCCGGGACAGGGAGGAATGAGCAGTTCTTC.